Detailed here is one T cell receptor (beta chain). Its antigen remains unknown. The data were obtained in a study of cytomegalovirus exposure and HLA in healthy donors. From germline, CDR1 is SQVTM and CDR2 ANQGSEA. Trimming cost V 4 bases and J 2 bases; bases outside gene matches: 1. The length of the CDR3 is 12 residues. The study ran its PCR with 60 Vbeta and 13 Jbeta primers. The authors' processing: Approximately 9.9 million shared chains were among the 60 million to 80 million unique TCR beta chains that a later analysis counted. Profiling relied on immunoSEQ multiplex PCR, and the TCRdb table lists in-frame clones only, not all of them. V and J calls and clone size are those listed in that table; D and trimming were worked out from the DNA. This sample has over 150,000 clones, with 84% found just once. Whole-study findings and limits: Earlier results showed most TCR beta V segments being productive about 87% or about 30% of the time.

The chain is built from TRBV29-1 and TRBJ2-7; 8 bases fit TRBD1. The source material was PBMCs. This TCR was recovered from a girl aged 5-17 years in good health and CMV-seropositive. The CDR3 sequence is CSVGTGTYEQYF. In nucleotides, the CDR3 is TGCAGCGTTGGGACAGGGACCTACGAGCAGTACTTC.